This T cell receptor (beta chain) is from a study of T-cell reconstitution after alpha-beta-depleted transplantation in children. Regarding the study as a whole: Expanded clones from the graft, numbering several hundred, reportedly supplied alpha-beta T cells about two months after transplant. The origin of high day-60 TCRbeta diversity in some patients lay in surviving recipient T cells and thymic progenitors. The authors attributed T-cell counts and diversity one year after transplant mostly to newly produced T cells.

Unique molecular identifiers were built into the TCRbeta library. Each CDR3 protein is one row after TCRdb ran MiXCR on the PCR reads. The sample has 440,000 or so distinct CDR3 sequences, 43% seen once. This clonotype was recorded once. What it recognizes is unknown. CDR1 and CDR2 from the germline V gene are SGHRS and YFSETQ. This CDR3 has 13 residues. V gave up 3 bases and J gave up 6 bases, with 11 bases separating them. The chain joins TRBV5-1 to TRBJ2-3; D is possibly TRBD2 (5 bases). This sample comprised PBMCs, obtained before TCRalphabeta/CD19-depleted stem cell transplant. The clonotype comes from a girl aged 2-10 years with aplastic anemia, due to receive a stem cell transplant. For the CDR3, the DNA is TGCGCCAGCAGCTCGGCCCCGGGGGATACGCAGTATTTT. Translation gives CASSSAPGDTQYF.